This entry concerns a single T cell receptor (beta chain). Antigen: not known. The authors prepared the TCRbeta library with unique molecular identifiers. MiXCR, applied by TCRdb to the PCR reads, yields one record per CDR3 protein. The sample records about 980,000 distinct CDR3 sequences, roughly 29% being singletons. The data originate from a study of T-cell reconstitution after alpha-beta-depleted transplantation in children. Study results and caveats: Alpha-beta T cells present about two months after transplant were reported to originate from several hundred expanded graft clones. The origin of high day-60 TCRbeta diversity in some patients lay in surviving recipient T cells and thymic progenitors. Newly produced T cells mostly accounted for T-cell counts and diversity one year post-transplant.

CDR3 length: 15 amino acids. CDR1 and CDR2 from the germline V gene are SGHDT and YYEEEE. With 5 bases removed from V and 1 base from J, the gap between germline ends came to 16 bases. This TCR was recovered from a boy younger than two who had a stem cell transplant for SCID, so the T cells may come from the graft donor. The source material was PBMCs, mostly from graft donor cells, sampled 360 days after TCRalphabeta/CD19-depleted stem cell transplant. J is TRBJ2-7 and V is TRBV5-6; D unresolved. For the CDR3, the DNA is TGTGCCAGCAGTCATTTTCAAGCAGGATCCTACGAGCAGTACTTC. Protein product: CASSHFQAGSYEQYF.